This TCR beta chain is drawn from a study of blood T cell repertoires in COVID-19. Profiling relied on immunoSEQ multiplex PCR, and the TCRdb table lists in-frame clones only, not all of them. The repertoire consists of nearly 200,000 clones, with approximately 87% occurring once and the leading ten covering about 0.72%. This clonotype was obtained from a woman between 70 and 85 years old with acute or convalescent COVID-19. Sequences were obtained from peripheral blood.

CDR3 nucleotides: TGCGCCAGCATCGGTCCGGGAGTGTTCACAGATACGCAGTATTTT. Translating it yields CASIGPGVFTDTQYF. V is TRBV5-1 and J is TRBJ2-3, with D maybe TRBD2 (6 bases). Deletions cut 6 bases from V and 2 bases from J, with 16 bases between. The CDR3 is 15 amino acids. Germline CDR1 reads SGHRS; CDR2 reads YFSETQ.